The following is a T cell receptor beta chain sequence with its context. Antigen unknown. The sample is drawn from a study of OX40 agonist ivuxolimab in advanced cancers. Study context: The drug used for patients, ivuxolimab, was an agonistic anti-OX40 (CD134) antibody. Partial responses occurred in Three dose-escalation patients, one with hepatocellular carcinoma and two with cutaneous melanoma.

Deletions cut 3 bases from V and 1 base from J, with 6 bases between. CDR1 is ENHRY, CDR2 SYGVKD, per germline. The CDR3 extends over 13 amino acids. Only in-frame clones appear in the TCRdb table, and some are missing; sequencing was by immunoSEQ multiplex PCR. The sample records about 58,000 clones, approximately 80% being singletons. Study results and limitations: At 0.1 to 3.0 mg/kg and by week 6, clonal expansion occurred in CD4+ and CD8+ blood T cells.

This TCR derives from an adult with an advanced solid tumor such as melanoma, head and neck, liver or kidney cancer. The sample in question was CD4+ or CD8+ T cells sorted from blood, obtained in a trial of the OX40 agonist ivuxolimab. The rearrangement uses TRBV10-3 and TRBJ1-1; no clear D gene. In DNA, the CDR3 is TGTGCCATCAGTGAAGGCCCGAACACTGAAGCTTTCTTT. As protein: CAISEGPNTEAFF.